This T cell receptor (beta chain) appears in the sequencing data of a study of shared clonotypes between healthy human individuals. Deep-level assay runs were performed. Sequencing was performed with immunoSEQ multiplex PCR; in TCRdb, only in-frame clones are kept and a portion is missing. The profile shows more than 400,000 clones, roughly 95% of them singletons. The sequenced sample was naive CD4+ T cells sorted from blood. Regarding subset: CD45RA+ positively selected. This clonotype was obtained from a woman in her twenties or thirties in good health.

For the CDR3, the DNA is TGTGCCAGCAGTTCCTCGGACAGGTCCTTGAAGGAGACCCAGTACTTC. It is translated as CASSSSDRSLKETQYF. This rearrangement joins TRBV28 to TRBJ2-5; 7 bases are shared with TRBD1. V dropped 4 bases and J dropped 5; count of bases not matched to a gene: 13. The CDR3 has 16 amino acids. The germline V gene has CDR1 MDHEN and CDR2 SYDVKM.